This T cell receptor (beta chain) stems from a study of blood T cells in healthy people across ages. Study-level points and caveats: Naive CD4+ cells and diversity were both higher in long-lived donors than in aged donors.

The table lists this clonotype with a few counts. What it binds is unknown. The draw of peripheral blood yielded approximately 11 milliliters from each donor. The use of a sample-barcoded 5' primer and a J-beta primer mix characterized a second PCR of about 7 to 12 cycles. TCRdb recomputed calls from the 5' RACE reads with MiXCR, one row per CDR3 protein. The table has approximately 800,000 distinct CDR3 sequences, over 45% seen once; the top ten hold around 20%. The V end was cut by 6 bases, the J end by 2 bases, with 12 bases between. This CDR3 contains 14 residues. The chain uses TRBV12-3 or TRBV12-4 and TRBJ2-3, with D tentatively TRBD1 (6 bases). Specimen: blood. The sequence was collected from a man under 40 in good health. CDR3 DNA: TGTGCCAGCAGCACGGGACACCTCACAGATACGCAGTATTTT. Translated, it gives CASSTGHLTDTQYF.